The present T cell receptor beta chain was sequenced within a study of patients and donors after allogeneic stem cell transplantation. In TCRdb, the RT-PCR reads were re-called with MiXCR into one record per CDR3 protein. This repertoire shows 900,000 to 1,000,000 distinct CDR3 sequences, approximately 18% found once; its top ten account for 5.5% to 6.5%. V lost 10 bases, J lost 7 bases, and 17 bases lay in between. The length of the CDR3 is 13 residues. The sequence came from a human donor who was either an allogeneic HSCT recipient or a stem cell or donor lymphocyte infusion donor (not recorded which). It is not recorded whose cells these are; they may come from a transplant donor. What was sequenced was blood, either unsorted or a sorted T cell fraction (not recorded which). This chain links TRBV12-3 or TRBV12-4 with TRBJ2-1; D might be TRBD2 (5 bases). The CDR3 spells CATSSSLMNEQFF. In nucleotides, the CDR3 is TGTGCCACTTCTAGCAGCCTAATGAATGAGCAGTTCTTC.